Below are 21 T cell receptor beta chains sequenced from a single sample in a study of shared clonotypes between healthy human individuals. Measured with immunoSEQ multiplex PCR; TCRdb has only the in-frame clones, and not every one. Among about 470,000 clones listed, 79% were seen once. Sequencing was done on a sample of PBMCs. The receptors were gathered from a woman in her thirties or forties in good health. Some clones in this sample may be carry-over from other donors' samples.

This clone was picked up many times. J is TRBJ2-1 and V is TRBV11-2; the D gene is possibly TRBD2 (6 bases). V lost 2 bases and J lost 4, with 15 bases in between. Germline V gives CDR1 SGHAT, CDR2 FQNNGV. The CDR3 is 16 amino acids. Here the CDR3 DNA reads TGTGCCAGCAGCTTAACGGGCGGGGAATTGTACAATGAGCAGTTCTTC. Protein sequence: CASSLTGGELYNEQFF.

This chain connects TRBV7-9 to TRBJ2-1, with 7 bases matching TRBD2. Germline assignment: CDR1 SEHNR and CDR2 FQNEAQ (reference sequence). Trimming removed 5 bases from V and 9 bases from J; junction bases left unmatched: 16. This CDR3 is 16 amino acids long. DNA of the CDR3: TGTGCCAGCAGCCCTGGGGGGGTTCTAGCGGCAGCTGAGCAGTTCTTC. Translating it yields CASSPGGVLAAAEQFF.

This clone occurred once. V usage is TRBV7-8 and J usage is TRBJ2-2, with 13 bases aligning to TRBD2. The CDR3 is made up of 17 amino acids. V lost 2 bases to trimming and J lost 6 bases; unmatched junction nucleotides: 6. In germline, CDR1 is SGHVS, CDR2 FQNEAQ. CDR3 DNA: TGTGCCAGCAGCTTAACTAGCGGGAGGGCCGGCGCCGGGGAGCTGTTTTTT. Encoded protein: CASSLTSGRAGAGELFF. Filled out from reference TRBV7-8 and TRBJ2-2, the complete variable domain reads GAGVSQSPRYKVAKRGQDVALRCDPISGHVSLFWYQQALGQGPEFLTYFQNEAQLDKSGLPSDRFFAERPEGSVSTLKIQRTQQEDSAVYLCASSLTSGRAGAGELFFGEGSRLTVL.

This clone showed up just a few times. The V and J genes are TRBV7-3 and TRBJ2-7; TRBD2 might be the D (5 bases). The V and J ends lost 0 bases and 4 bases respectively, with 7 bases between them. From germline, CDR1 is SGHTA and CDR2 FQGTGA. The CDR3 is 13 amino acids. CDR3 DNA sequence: TGTGCCAGCAGCTTAACGGAGGTTTACGAGCAGTACTTC. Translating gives CASSLTEVYEQYF. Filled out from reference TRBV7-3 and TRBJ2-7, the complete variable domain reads GAGVSQTPSNKVTEKGKYVELRCDPISGHTALYWYRQSLGQGPEFLIYFQGTGAADDSGLPNDRFFAVRPEGSVSTLKIQRTERGDSAVYLCASSLTEVYEQYFGPGTRLTVT.

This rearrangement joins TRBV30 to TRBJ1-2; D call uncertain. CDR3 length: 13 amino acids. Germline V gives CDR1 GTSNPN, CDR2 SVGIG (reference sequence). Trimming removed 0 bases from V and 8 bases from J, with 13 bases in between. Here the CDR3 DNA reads TGTGCCTGGAGTGTGGCGTATCTTGTGGGCTACACCTTC. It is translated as CAWSVAYLVGYTF.

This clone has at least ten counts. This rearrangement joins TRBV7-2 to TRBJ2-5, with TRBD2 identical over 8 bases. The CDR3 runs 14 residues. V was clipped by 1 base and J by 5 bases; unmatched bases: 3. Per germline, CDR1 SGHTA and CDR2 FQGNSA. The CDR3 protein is CASSLGGRTETQYF. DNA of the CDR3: TGTGCCAGCAGCTTAGGCGGGAGGACGGAGACCCAGTACTTC. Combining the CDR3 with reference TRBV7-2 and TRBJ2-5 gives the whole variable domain GAGVSQSPSNKVTEKGKDVELRCDPISGHTALYWYRQSLGQGLEFLIYFQGNSAPDKSGLPSDRFSAERTGGSVSTLTIQRTQQEDSAVYLCASSLGGRTETQYFGPGTRLLVL.

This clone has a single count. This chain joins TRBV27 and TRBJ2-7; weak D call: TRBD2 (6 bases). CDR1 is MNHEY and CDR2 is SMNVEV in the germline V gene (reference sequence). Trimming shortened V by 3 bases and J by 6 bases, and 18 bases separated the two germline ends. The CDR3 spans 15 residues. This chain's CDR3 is CASSFRRDSPREQYF. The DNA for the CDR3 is TGTGCCAGCAGTTTCCGAAGGGACTCGCCCCGCGAGCAGTACTTC.

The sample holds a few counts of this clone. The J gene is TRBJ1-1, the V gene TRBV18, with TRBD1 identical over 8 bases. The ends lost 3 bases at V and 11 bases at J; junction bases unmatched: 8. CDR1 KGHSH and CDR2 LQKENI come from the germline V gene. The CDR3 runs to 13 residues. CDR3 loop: CASSPGQALTAFF. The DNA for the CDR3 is TGTGCCAGCTCACCGGGACAGGCCCTGACGGCTTTCTTT.

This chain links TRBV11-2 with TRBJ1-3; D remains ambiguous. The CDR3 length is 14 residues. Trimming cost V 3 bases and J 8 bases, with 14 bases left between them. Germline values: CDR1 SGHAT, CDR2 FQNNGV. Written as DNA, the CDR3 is TGTGCCAGCAGCTTGTGGGGAATGGGAGACACCATATATTTT. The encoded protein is CASSLWGMGDTIYF. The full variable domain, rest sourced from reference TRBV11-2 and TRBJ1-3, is EAGVAQSPRYKIIEKRQSVAFWCNPISGHATLYWYQQILGQGPKLLIQFQNNGVVDDSQLPKDRFSAERLKGVDSTLKIQPAKLEDSAVYLCASSLWGMGDTIYFGEGSWLTVV.

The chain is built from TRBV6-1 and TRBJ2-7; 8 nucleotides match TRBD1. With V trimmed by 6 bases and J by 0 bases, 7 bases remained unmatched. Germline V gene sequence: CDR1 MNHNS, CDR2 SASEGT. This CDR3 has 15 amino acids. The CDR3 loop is CASSVQGVISYEQYF. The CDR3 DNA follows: TGTGCCAGCAGCGTACAGGGGGTGATCTCCTACGAGCAGTACTTC.

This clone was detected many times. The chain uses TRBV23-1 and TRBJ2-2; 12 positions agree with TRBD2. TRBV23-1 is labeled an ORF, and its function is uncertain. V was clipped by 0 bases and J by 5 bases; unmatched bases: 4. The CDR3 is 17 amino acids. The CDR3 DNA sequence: TGCGCCAGCAGTCAATCGACTAGCGGGAGACTGACCGGGGAGCTGTTTTTT. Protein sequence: CASSQSTSGRLTGELFF.

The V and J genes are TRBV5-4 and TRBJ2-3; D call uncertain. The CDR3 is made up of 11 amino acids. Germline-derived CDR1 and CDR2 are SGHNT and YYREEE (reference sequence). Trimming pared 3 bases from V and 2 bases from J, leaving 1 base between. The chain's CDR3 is CASSYTDTQYF. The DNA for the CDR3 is TGTGCCAGCAGCTACACAGATACGCAGTATTTT. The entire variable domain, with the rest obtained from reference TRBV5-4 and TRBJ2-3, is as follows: ETGVTQSPTHLIKTRGQQVTLRCSSQSGHNTVSWYQQALGQGPQFIFQYYREEENGRGNFPPRFSGLQFPNYSSELNVNALELDDSALYLCASSYTDTQYFGPGTRLTVL.

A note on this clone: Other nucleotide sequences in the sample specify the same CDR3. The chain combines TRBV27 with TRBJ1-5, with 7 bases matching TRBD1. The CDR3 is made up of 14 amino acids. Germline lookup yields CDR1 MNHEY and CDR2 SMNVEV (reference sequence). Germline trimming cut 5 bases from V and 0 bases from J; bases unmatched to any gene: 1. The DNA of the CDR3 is TGTGCCAGCAGTCGACAGGGTAGCAATCAGCCCCAGCATTTT. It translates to CASSRQGSNQPQHF.

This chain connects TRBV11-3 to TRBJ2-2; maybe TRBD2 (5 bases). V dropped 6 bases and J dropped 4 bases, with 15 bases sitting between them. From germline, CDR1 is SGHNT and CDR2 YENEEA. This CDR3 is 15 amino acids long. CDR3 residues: CASSPKRSSTGELFF. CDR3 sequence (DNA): TGTGCCAGCAGTCCCAAGCGGAGCTCCACCGGGGAGCTGTTTTTT.

The CDR3 bases are TGTGCCATCTCCTCAGGGGGTACTGAAGCTTTCTTT. Its translation: CAISSGGTEAFF. The chain joins TRBV10-3 to TRBJ1-1; 7 nucleotides agree with TRBD1. With V trimmed by 8 bases and J by 5 bases, 5 bases remained unmatched. This CDR3 contains 12 residues. Germline V gene sequence: CDR1 ENHRY, CDR2 SYGVKD.

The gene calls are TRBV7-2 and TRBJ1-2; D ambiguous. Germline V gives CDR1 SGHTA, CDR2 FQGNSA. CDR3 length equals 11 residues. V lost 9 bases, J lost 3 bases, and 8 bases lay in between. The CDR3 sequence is CASTTHYGYTF. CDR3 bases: TGTGCCAGTACGACACACTATGGCTACACCTTC.

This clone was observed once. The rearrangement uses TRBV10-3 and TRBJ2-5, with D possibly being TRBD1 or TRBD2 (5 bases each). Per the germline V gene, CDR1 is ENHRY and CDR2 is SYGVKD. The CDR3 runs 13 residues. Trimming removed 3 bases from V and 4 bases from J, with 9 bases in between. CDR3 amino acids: CAISDGGSETQYF. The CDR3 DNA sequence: TGTGCCATCAGTGATGGGGGATCAGAGACCCAGTACTTC.

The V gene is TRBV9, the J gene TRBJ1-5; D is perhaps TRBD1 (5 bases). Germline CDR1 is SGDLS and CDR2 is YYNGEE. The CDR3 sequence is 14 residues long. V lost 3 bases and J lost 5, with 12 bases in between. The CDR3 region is CASSAGTEDQPQHF. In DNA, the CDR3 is TGTGCCAGCAGCGCGGGGACGGAAGATCAGCCCCAGCATTTT.

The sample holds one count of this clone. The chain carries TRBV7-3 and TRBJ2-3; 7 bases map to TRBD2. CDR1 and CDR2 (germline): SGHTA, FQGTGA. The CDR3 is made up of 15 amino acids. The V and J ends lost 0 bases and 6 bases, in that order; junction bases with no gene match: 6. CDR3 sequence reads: CASSLTGGSLDTQYF. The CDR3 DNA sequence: TGTGCCAGCAGCTTAACGGGCGGGAGTCTGGATACGCAGTATTTT.

CDR3 bases: TGTGCCAGCAGCATGACTAGCGGGAGGGCCCTCCGGCCCGAGCAGTACTTC. This gives the protein CASSMTSGRALRPEQYF. The rearrangement joins TRBV4-2 to TRBJ2-7, with 14 nucleotides matching TRBD2. The ends lost 5 bases at V and 6 bases at J; junction bases unmatched: 12. The germline gives CDR1 LGHNA, CDR2 YNFKEQ. This CDR3 is 17 amino acids long.

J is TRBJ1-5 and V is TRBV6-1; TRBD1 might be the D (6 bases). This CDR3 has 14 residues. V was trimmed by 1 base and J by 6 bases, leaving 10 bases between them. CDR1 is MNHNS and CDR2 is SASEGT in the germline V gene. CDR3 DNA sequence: TGTGCCAGCAGTGAAGACAGGGCCCCTCAGCCCCAGCATTTT. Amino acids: CASSEDRAPQPQHF.